The rows below give T cell receptor beta chains drawn from one sample of a study of PD-L1 blockade in urothelial cancer. Libraries were prepared by immunoSEQ multiplex PCR; TCRdb keeps only in-frame clonotypes and omits some of them. The sample includes about 76,000 clones, roughly 88% of them seen just once. Sequencing used PBMCs, obtained around atezolizumab (anti-PD-L1) treatment. The receptors originated from a man in his 70s with urothelial cancer. CDR3s include the opening cysteine and the closing phenylalanine or tryptophan. A D gene is named only where the DNA matches it firmly. Size is stated for part of the rows, as once, few or many counts, or as a class when the clone is expanded.

.	TRBJ2-7	.	TRBV29-1	CSALPGSSSSYEQYF	TGCAGCGCATTGCCGGGATCGAGTTCCTCCTATGAGCAGTACTTC
TRBD1	TRBJ2-7	.	TRBV5-1	CASSMIQGVYEQYF	TGCGCCAGCAGCATGATCCAGGGGGTCTACGAGCAGTACTTC
TRBD2	TRBJ2-7	.	TRBV4-1	CASSDPGGTLSYEQYF	TGCGCCAGCAGCGACCCGGGGGGAACACTCTCCTACGAGCAGTACTTC
.	TRBJ2-5	.	TRBV19	CASSIRAYQETQYF	TGTGCCAGTAGTATCAGGGCTTACCAAGAGACCCAGTACTTC
.	TRBJ1-2	.	TRBV6-5	CASSYSHSGVYGYTF	TGTGCCAGCAGTTACTCCCACTCCGGGGTCTATGGCTACACCTTC
.	TRBJ1-5	once	TRBV13	CASSFNRAGVQPQHF	TGTGCCAGCAGCTTCAACCGGGCAGGGGTTCAGCCCCAGCATTTT
.	TRBJ1-4	once	TRBV19	CASEQGQVGEKLFF	TGTGCCAGCGAACAGGGCCAAGTGGGGGAAAAACTGTTTTTT
.	TRBJ1-1	.	TRBV5-1	CASSSSLTGGTEAFF	TGCGCCAGCAGTTCTTCCCTTACGGGGGGCACTGAAGCTTTCTTT
TRBD1	TRBJ2-5	.	TRBV18	CASSPGQGSTLPQYF	TGTGCCAGCTCACCCGGACAGGGTTCTACCCTGCCCCAGTACTTC
TRBD1	TRBJ2-1	.	TRBV5-1	CASSLAQGAYNEQFF	TGCGCCAGCAGCTTGGCGCAGGGGGCTTACAATGAGCAGTTCTTC
TRBD1	TRBJ1-4	.	TRBV9	CASSVQGQGFEKLFF	TGTGCCAGCAGCGTGCAAGGACAGGGTTTTGAAAAACTGTTTTTT
.	TRBJ1-5	.	TRBV15	CATSRDQTGLNQPQHF	TGTGCCACCAGCAGAGACCAGACAGGCCTCAATCAGCCCCAGCATTTT
.	TRBJ2-2	.	TRBV9	CASSLLGQGRNTGELFF	TGTGCCAGCAGCCTCCTCGGGCAGGGGCGGAACACCGGGGAGCTGTTTTTT
TRBD2	TRBJ2-3	.	TRBV5-1	CASSLGAGVGDTQYF	TGCGCCAGCAGCTTGGGTGCGGGAGTTGGAGATACGCAGTATTTT
.	TRBJ2-1	once	TRBV28	CASHPRDYNEQFF	TGTGCCAGCCACCCTCGGGACTACAATGAGCAGTTCTTC
.	TRBJ2-5	.	TRBV28	CASSFGEAPPQETQYF	TGTGCCAGCAGTTTTGGAGAGGCCCCCCCCCAAGAGACCCAGTACTTC
.	TRBJ2-7	.	TRBV25-1	CASSSNEHYSYEQYF	TGTGCCAGCAGTTCGAATGAACATTACTCCTACGAGCAGTACTTC
TRBD2	TRBJ2-5	once	TRBV5-1	CASSPRWASGSQETQYF	TGCGCCAGCAGCCCCAGGTGGGCTAGCGGGAGTCAAGAGACCCAGTACTTC
TRBD1	TRBJ1-4	.	TRBV7-7	CASSPDRGQELFF	TGTGCCAGCAGCCCTGACAGGGGACAAGAACTGTTTTTT
TRBD2	TRBJ2-7	.	TRBV19	CASTLGTSGSYEQYF	TGTGCCAGTACTTTAGGGACTAGCGGCTCCTACGAGCAGTACTTC
.	TRBJ2-7	.	TRBV9	CASSVGLVGYEQYF	TGTGCCAGCAGCGTAGGCCTAGTAGGCTACGAGCAGTACTTC
TRBD2	TRBJ2-1	.	TRBV7-8	CASSLSLAGSEQFF	TGTGCCAGCAGCTTAAGCCTAGCGGGATCTGAGCAGTTCTTC
TRBD1	TRBJ2-7	.	TRBV5-4	CASTPTTGLSYEQYF	TGTGCCAGCACCCCTACGACAGGGTTATCCTACGAGCAGTACTTC
.	TRBJ1-3	.	TRBV28	CGATSSGNTIYF	TGTGGGGCCACAAGCTCTGGAAACACCATATATTTT
.	TRBJ2-5	.	TRBV12-2	CASRLGLPIGEYQETQYF	TGTGCAAGTCGCTTAGGTCTCCCCATTGGTGAGTACCAAGAGACCCAGTACTTC
TRBD2	TRBJ2-1	.	TRBV4-2	CASSQGSGIDGNEQFF	TGTGCCAGCAGCCAAGGAAGCGGGATAGATGGCAATGAGCAGTTCTTC
.	TRBJ1-1	.	TRBV7-9	CASSDRRILNTEAFF	TGTGCCAGCAGCGACCGGAGGATCCTGAACACTGAAGCTTTCTTT
.	TRBJ2-1	.	TRBV19	CASSQYNEQFF	TGTGCCAGTAGTCAGTACAATGAGCAGTTCTTC
TRBD1	TRBJ2-3	.	TRBV19	CASSPRGRGRTDTQYF	TGTGCCAGTAGTCCTCGGGGCAGGGGGCGAACAGATACGCAGTATTTT
TRBD1	TRBJ2-7	.	TRBV5-1	CASSLRWDRGPARVGEQYF	TGCGCCAGCAGCTTGCGATGGGACAGGGGACCCGCGCGGGTTGGCGAGCAGTACTTC
.	TRBJ2-1	.	TRBV7-3	CASSSPRVGFSYNEQFF	TGTGCCAGCAGCTCCCCCAGGGTTGGGTTCTCCTACAATGAGCAGTTCTTC
.	TRBJ1-2	.	TRBV15	CATSAGQLVAGGYTF	TGTGCCACCAGCGCGGGACAATTAGTAGCGGGAGGCTACACCTTC
.	TRBJ2-1	once	TRBV9	CASSVGGGTGYNEQFF	TGTGCCAGCAGCGTAGGGGGGGGAACAGGGTACAATGAGCAGTTCTTC
TRBD1	TRBJ2-1	.	TRBV5-6	CASSSRQGIPGGEFF	TGTGCCAGCAGCTCTCGACAGGGCATCCCGGGTGGTGAGTTCTTC
.	TRBJ2-7	.	TRBV28	CASSPPGGVTYEQYF	TGTGCCAGCAGTCCCCCGGGCGGGGTAACCTACGAGCAGTACTTC
TRBD2	TRBJ2-2	.	TRBV5-1	CASSYTPGLARTGELFF	TGCGCCAGCAGCTATACACCGGGACTAGCTCGGACCGGGGAGCTGTTTTTT
TRBD2	TRBJ2-1	.	TRBV9	CASSVMSGSGYEQFF	TGTGCCAGCAGCGTAATGAGCGGGAGTGGCTATGAGCAGTTCTTC
TRBD1	TRBJ1-2	.	TRBV27	CASSLIRQGGNYGYTF	TGTGCCAGCAGTTTGATCCGACAGGGAGGTAACTATGGCTACACCTTC
.	TRBJ2-7	.	TRBV28	CASSQRQANYEQYF	TGTGCCAGCAGTCAACGACAGGCTAACTACGAGCAGTACTTC
.	TRBJ2-7	.	TRBV29-1	CSALQGPYEQYF	TGCAGCGCATTACAGGGCCCCTACGAGCAGTACTTC
.	TRBJ1-5	.	TRBV18	CASSPPGPNQPQHF	TGTGCCAGCTCACCACCGGGGCCCAATCAGCCCCAGCATTTT
TRBD1	TRBJ1-4	once	TRBV6-1	CASSARQGANEKLFF	TGTGCCAGCAGTGCTCGACAGGGGGCGAATGAAAAACTGTTTTTT
.	TRBJ1-3	.	TRBV18	CASSQVPASGNTIYF	TGTGCCAGCTCACAGGTTCCAGCGTCTGGAAACACCATATATTTT
TRBD1	TRBJ2-7	.	TRBV30	CAWGTGVRYEQYF	TGTGCCTGGGGGACAGGGGTTCGTTACGAGCAGTACTTC
TRBD2	TRBJ2-2	.	TRBV7-9	CASSGPGLPNTGELFF	TGTGCCAGCAGCGGGCCGGGACTACCGAACACCGGGGAGCTGTTTTTT
.	TRBJ1-2	.	TRBV5-6	CASSSPGQLNYGYTF	TGTGCCAGCAGCTCCCCAGGGCAGCTCAACTATGGCTACACCTTC
TRBD2	TRBJ2-3	.	TRBV19	CASSITLAGSQDTQYF	TGTGCCAGTAGTATTACCCTAGCGGGAAGTCAAGATACGCAGTATTTT
.	TRBJ1-3	.	TRBV5-1	CASSFGRIGNTIYF	TGCGCCAGCAGCTTTGGGAGAATTGGAAACACCATATATTTT
TRBD1	TRBJ1-5	few	TRBV19	CASSIGTGPQPQHF	TGTGCCAGTAGTATAGGGACAGGGCCTCAGCCCCAGCATTTT